Presented here are 23 T cell receptor beta chains from one specimen sequenced in a study of technical replicates of blood from several donors. TCRdb keeps only in-frame clones here, not all; method: immunoSEQ multiplex PCR. The top ten hold around 0.28% of the sample, which has more than 65,000 clones, roughly 96% seen once. The sample consisted of T cells isolated from PBMCs. All receptors derive from a human donor in good health.

The rearrangement links TRBV11-3 to TRBJ1-2; D remains ambiguous. The CDR3 is 12 residues long. Germline V CDR1 and CDR2: SGHNT, YENEEA. Trimming removed 2 bases from V and 5 bases from J, with 6 bases in between. CDR3 region: CASSLSGYGYTF. The CDR3 nucleotides are TGTGCCAGCAGCTTATCAGGATATGGCTACACCTTC.

J is TRBJ2-5 and V is TRBV2, with 12 bases matching TRBD2. The CDR3 has 17 amino acids. After removal of 5 bases from V and 5 bases from J, the junction contained 12 bases not matched to a gene. Germline V gives CDR1 SNHLY, CDR2 FYNNEI. CDR3 sequence (DNA): TGTGCCAGCAGTTATAGACTAGCGGGAGAGAGTGTGGAGACCCAGTACTTC. Residues: CASSYRLAGESVETQYF.

The chain combines TRBV27 with TRBJ1-1, with D possibly being TRBD1 (5 bases). The germline gives CDR1 MNHEY, CDR2 SMNVEV (reference sequence). V gave up 3 bases and J gave up 1 base, with 6 bases separating them. There are 13 residues in the CDR3. The CDR3 loop is CASSLGQNTEAFF. In DNA, the CDR3 is TGTGCCAGCAGTTTGGGGCAGAACACTGAAGCTTTCTTT.

The rearrangement joins TRBV9 to TRBJ2-7; D gene uncertain. The V end lost 0 bases, the J end lost 6 bases, and 13 bases lay between the germline ends. Per the germline V gene, CDR1 is SGDLS and CDR2 is YYNGEE. This CDR3 contains 14 residues. For the CDR3, the DNA is TGTGCCAGCAGCGTAGACGGGTTCTTGGGCGAGCAGTACTTC. Translated: CASSVDGFLGEQYF.

V usage is TRBV5-6 and J usage is TRBJ2-3, with D unclear. The CDR3 is made up of 13 amino acids. V shed 0 bases and J shed 2 bases, with 4 bases lying between them. The germline V gene encodes CDR1 SGHDT and CDR2 YYEEEE. CDR3 nucleotide sequence: TGTGCCAGCAGCTTGGGACACACAGATACGCAGTATTTT. Translation: CASSLGHTDTQYF.

This chain uses TRBV11-2 with TRBJ1-2, with TRBD1 identical over 10 bases. Trimming took 5 bases from V and 6 from J; bases not matched to a gene: 9. This CDR3 comprises 15 residues. Germline CDR1 and CDR2: SGHAT and FQNNGV. CDR3 nucleotides: TGTGCCAGCAGCCCAATCCCCGGGACAGGGGATGGCTACACCTTC. Encoded protein: CASSPIPGTGDGYTF. The whole variable domain, filled in from reference TRBV11-2 and TRBJ1-2, reads EAGVAQSPRYKIIEKRQSVAFWCNPISGHATLYWYQQILGQGPKLLIQFQNNGVVDDSQLPKDRFSAERLKGVDSTLKIQPAKLEDSAVYLCASSPIPGTGDGYTFGSGTRLTVV.

This clone has only a few counts. The chain couples TRBV30 to TRBJ1-5; D perhaps matches TRBD1 (5 bases). Germline V gives CDR1 GTSNPN, CDR2 SVGIG (reference sequence). The CDR3 contains 13 residues. Trimming left V 4 bases short and J 2 bases short, with 9 bases between. CDR3 nucleotide sequence: TGTGCCTGGACTGGCAGGGGCAATCAGCCCCAGCATTTT. Amino acid sequence: CAWTGRGNQPQHF.

This clone was seen just once. V usage is TRBV2 and J usage is TRBJ2-3, with 7 bases identical to TRBD2. CDR3 length: 15 residues. The ends lost 6 bases at V and 2 bases at J; junction bases unmatched: 8. Per germline, CDR1 SNHLY and CDR2 FYNNEI. CDR3 sequence reads: CASSVTSAVTDTQYF. The DNA for the CDR3 is TGTGCCAGCAGCGTCACTAGCGCCGTCACAGATACGCAGTATTTT.

The chain has TRBV19 and TRBJ1-2, with D maybe TRBD1 (6 bases). Trimming took off 3 bases at V and 8 bases at J, with 10 bases between the two ends. The CDR3 has 12 amino acids. Germline loops: CDR1 LNHDA, CDR2 SQIVND (reference sequence). CDR3 residues: CASSMRGGGYTF. The CDR3 DNA is TGTGCCAGTAGTATGAGGGGGGGAGGCTACACCTTC.

The chain joins TRBV6-1 to TRBJ2-7; TRBD2 might be the D (6 bases). This CDR3 region has 11 residues. Germline V gene sequence: CDR1 MNHNS, CDR2 SASEGT. Trimming pared 8 bases from V and 7 bases from J, leaving 12 bases between. CDR3 protein: CASGQGGEQYF. In DNA form, the CDR3 reads TGTGCCAGCGGGCAGGGAGGTGAGCAGTACTTC.

The chain couples TRBV4-3 to TRBJ2-3, with 7 bases that match TRBD2. Germline values: CDR1 LGHNA, CDR2 YSLEER. This CDR3 is 16 amino acids long. V shed 0 bases and J 5 bases; nucleotides not matched to a gene: 8. The CDR3 bases are TGCGCCAGCAGCCAAGATCGCGGGAGCCGGGTAGATACGCAGTATTTT. As protein: CASSQDRGSRVDTQYF.

The V gene is TRBV27, the J gene TRBJ2-5, with TRBD1 matching over 8 bases. CDR1 is MNHEY and CDR2 is SMNVEV in the germline V gene (reference sequence). This CDR3 has 14 amino acids. V lost 3 bases and J lost 4; bases outside the gene matches: 4. CDR3 nucleotides: TGTGCCAGCAGTTTTACAGGGGGTTTAGAGACCCAGTACTTC. Translated: CASSFTGGLETQYF.

The chain recombines TRBV15 with TRBJ2-1; D may be TRBD1 (6 bases). Trimming removed 2 bases at V and 3 bases at J, with 14 bases between. Germline lookup yields CDR1 LNHNV and CDR2 YYDKDF (reference sequence). The CDR3 length is 16 residues. The CDR3 is CATSRWTDSYYNEQFF. In DNA, the CDR3 is TGTGCCACCAGCAGATGGACGGACAGCTACTACAATGAGCAGTTCTTC.

In nucleotides, the CDR3 is TGTGCCAGCAGCTTAGCGGGAGGGCCGGGTAATGAGCAGTTCTTC. It translates to CASSLAGGPGNEQFF. The chain carries TRBV7-9 and TRBJ2-1, with 7 bases lining up with TRBD2. From germline, CDR1 is SEHNR and CDR2 FQNEAQ (reference sequence). CDR3 length equals 15 residues. V lost 0 bases to trimming and J lost 7 bases; unmatched junction nucleotides: 6.

The genes are TRBV11-3 and TRBJ1-1; D is perhaps TRBD1 (5 bases). CDR3 length equals 14 residues. The germline V and J ends were trimmed by 1 base and 3 bases, with 9 bases remaining between them. Germline CDR1 is SGHNT and CDR2 is YENEEA. The CDR3 DNA is TGTGCCAGCAGCTTAGTGGGGGGGTACACTGAAGCTTTCTTT. It codes for CASSLVGGYTEAFF. The full variable domain, in which reference TRBV11-3 and TRBJ1-1 provide the parts outside the CDR3, is EAGVVQSPRYKIIEKKQPVAFWCNPISGHNTLYWYLQNLGQGPELLIRYENEEAVDDSQLPKDRFSAERLKGVDSTLKIQPAELGDSAVYLCASSLVGGYTEAFFGQGTRLTVV.

This clone has a single count. The chain joins TRBV6-6 to TRBJ2-1; 7 bases line up with TRBD1. Losses at the gene ends were 8 bases for V and 2 bases for J; bases not matched to a gene: 3. The CDR3 sequence is 13 residues long. Germline CDR1 is MNHNY and CDR2 is SVGAGI (reference sequence). The CDR3 bases are TGTGCCAGCTCCGGGACAGCCTACAATGAGCAGTTCTTC. It codes for CASSGTAYNEQFF.

The rearrangement uses TRBV5-6 and TRBJ1-2; D call uncertain. Deletions cut 3 bases from V and 7 bases from J, with 10 bases between. Germline CDR1 SGHDT, CDR2 YYEEEE. This CDR3 spans 12 amino acids. The CDR3 DNA reads TGTGCCAGCAGCTCGGGGTTAACTGGCTACACCTTC. Translation gives CASSSGLTGYTF.

The chain couples TRBV27 to TRBJ2-7; 10 positions agree with TRBD1. The length of the CDR3 is 15 residues. V was pared by 5 bases and J by 0 bases, with 4 bases of the junction left unmatched. Looked up from germline, CDR1 is MNHEY and CDR2 is SMNVEV (reference sequence). CDR3 in amino acids: CASSPGQGFSYEQYF. The CDR3 coding sequence is TGTGCCAGCAGTCCGGGACAGGGGTTCTCCTACGAGCAGTACTTC.

This sequence joins TRBV19 and TRBJ2-5; 7 nucleotides match TRBD1. CDR1 is LNHDA and CDR2 is SQIVND in the germline V gene (reference sequence). The trim removed 4 bases at V and 1 base at J, leaving 3 bases unmatched. The CDR3 has 14 residues. CDR3 sequence (DNA): TGTGCCAGTAGTAAGACAGGGAGCCAAGAGACCCAGTACTTC. This sequence encodes CASSKTGSQETQYF.

The chain joins TRBV27 to TRBJ1-2; D possibly corresponds to TRBD1 (5 bases). CDR3 size: 16 residues. Trimming cost V 0 bases and J 6 bases, with 17 bases left between them. In germline, CDR1 is MNHEY, CDR2 SMNVEV (reference sequence). The CDR3 loop reads CASSLSSGLGVNGYTF. The CDR3 DNA follows: TGTGCCAGCAGTTTATCTTCGGGACTAGGGGTAAATGGCTACACCTTC.

This chain connects TRBV2 to TRBJ2-7; TRBD2 is a possible D gene (6 bases). The length of the CDR3 is 11 residues. V lost 8 bases and J lost 3, with 8 bases in between. Germline V gene lookup returns CDR1 SNHLY and CDR2 FYNNEI. This CDR3 is CASRTNYEQYF. In DNA, the CDR3 is TGTGCCAGCCGGACTAACTACGAGCAGTACTTC. Variable domain in full (rest from reference TRBV2 and TRBJ2-7): EPEVTQTPSHQVTQMGQEVILRCVPISNHLYFYWYRQILGQKVEFLVSFYNNEISEKSEIFDDQFSVERPDGSNFTLKIRSTKLEDSAMYFCASRTNYEQYFGPGTRLTVT.

The chain is built from TRBV18 and TRBJ1-1, with 7 bases aligning to TRBD1. CDR1 is KGHSH, CDR2 LQKENI, per germline. With 5 bases clipped from V and 0 bases from J, the junction kept 6 bases outside the gene matches. This CDR3 region has 15 residues. CDR3 DNA sequence: TGTGCCAGCTCAGGGACAGTTCAGATGAACACTGAAGCTTTCTTT. As protein: CASSGTVQMNTEAFF. Full variable domain (rest looked up from reference TRBV18 and TRBJ1-1): NAGVMQNPRHLVRRRGQEARLRCSPMKGHSHVYWYRQLPEEGLKFMVYLQKENIIDESGMPKERFSAEFPKEGPSILRIQQVVRGDSAAYFCASSGTVQMNTEAFFGQGTRLTVV.

The rearrangement uses TRBV6-1 and TRBJ1-1; a possible D gene is TRBD1 (6 bases). V was pared by 2 bases and J by 3 bases, with 28 bases between. Germline V gives CDR1 MNHNS, CDR2 SASEGT. CDR3 length: 20 amino acids. CDR3 amino acids: CASSELSFGGRLGPDTEAFF. The CDR3, as DNA: TGTGCCAGCAGTGAACTTTCCTTTGGGGGCCGCCTGGGGCCGGACACTGAAGCTTTCTTT.